One sample yielded the 4 T cell receptor beta chains listed below, sequenced in a study of human T cells and chemical hapten exposure (dated by TCRdb to the early 2020s). The time point label on this specimen signifies: patch test 1, 2 weeks after DPC sensitization. According to the study, the label for this sample's treatment or condition signals: therapeutic diphenylcyclopropenone sensitization with weekly scalp DPC. Preparation of the library involved RACE. TCRdb records NextSeq 500 as the sequencer. TCRdb reworked the public reads: Q25 trimming with fastp, MiXCR clone assembly, productive beta chains retained. Each CDR3 protein gets just one entry, which takes the most common genes and DNA from the rows behind it. The sample table lists approximately 80,000 distinct CDR3 sequences, roughly 7.1% of them with a count of one. Together, the top ten hold about 1.4% of the sample. This specimen consisted of whole blood, obtained in connection with sensitization to the hapten diphenylcyclopropenone (DPC). The receptors come from a woman aged 25 to 45 with alopecia areata. Some clones in this sample may be carry-over from other donors' samples.

This clonotype was counted many times. The gene calls are TRBV5-1 and TRBJ1-5; TRBD1 matches at 9 bases. Trimming cost V 1 base and J 4 bases; bases outside gene matches: 3. Germline loops: CDR1 SGHRS, CDR2 YFSETQ. The CDR3 is made up of 15 amino acids. The DNA of the CDR3 is TGCGCCAGCAGCTTGCTCGGGACAGGGAATCAGCCCCAGCATTTT. Translation: CASSLLGTGNQPQHF.

A remark on this clonotype: One base away lies a much larger clone, so this may be a sequencing read error. The chain has TRBV5-1 and TRBJ1-2; 8 positions match TRBD1. This CDR3 is 15 amino acids long. Germline lookup yields CDR1 SGHRS and CDR2 YFSETQ. The CDR3 DNA reads as TGCGTCAGCAGCTTTGCCAGGACAGGGCTCTATGGCTACACCTTC. Its protein product is CVSSFARTGLYGYTF.

This clonotype was detected many times. The CDR3 protein is CAWRRGLNTEAFF. DNA of the CDR3: TGTGCCTGGAGACGAGGATTGAACACTGAAGCTTTCTTT. The V gene is TRBV30, the J gene TRBJ1-1; D is unclear. The CDR3 extends over 13 amino acids. Germline V gene lookup returns CDR1 GTSNPN and CDR2 SVGIG (reference sequence). Trimming removed 3 bases at V and 0 bases at J, with 8 bases between.

This clonotype was counted a few times. The V and J genes are TRBV2 and TRBJ1-1; D gene unclear. V shed 2 bases and J shed 6 bases, with 10 bases lying between them. Germline V lookup: CDR1 SNHLY, CDR2 FYNNEI. CDR3 length: 13 amino acids. The CDR3 DNA is TGTGCCAGCAGTGAAAGTTGGGTCCCTGAAGCTTTCTTT. This sequence encodes CASSESWVPEAFF.